This T cell receptor beta chain was sequenced for a study of metastatic and nonmetastatic thyroid tumors. Study-wide context: Where malignant and benign thyroid patients were concerned, repertoires were compared across blood and tumor or nodule tissue.

Patients were all untreated before their thyroid surgery. The authors' processing: Between-group CDR3 differences, defined by clinicopathological status, yielded a distant-metastasis classifier for papillary thyroid cancer. TCRdb reprocessed the PCR reads using MiXCR. The V and J calls come from TCRdb's annotation, not from the publication. Among over 12,000 clones listed, over 20% were seen once. The CDR3 loop spans 14 amino acids. Germline CDR1 and CDR2: SGHAT and FQNNGV. The junction had 2 bases not matched to a gene; V was cut back by 3 bases and J by 3 bases. This clone was recorded at least ten times. The antigen is undetermined. Study-level points and caveats: It was reported that TCR beta diversity was significantly higher in malignant thyroid tumors than benign nodules, in blood and tumor.

The material sequenced was tumor tissue. V gene TRBV11-2 combines with J gene TRBJ2-1; TRBD2 aligns across 7 bases. The TCR originated in a female donor with papillary thyroid cancer or a benign thyroid nodule (not recorded which). Some clones in this sample may be carry-over from other donors' samples. The CDR3 DNA follows: TGTGCCAGCAGCTTCGCTAGCGGCTACAATGAGCAGTTCTTC. Amino acids: CASSFASGYNEQFF. Using reference TRBV11-2 and TRBJ2-1 for the parts outside the CDR3, the full variable domain is EAGVAQSPRYKIIEKRQSVAFWCNPISGHATLYWYQQILGQGPKLLIQFQNNGVVDDSQLPKDRFSAERLKGVDSTLKIQPAKLEDSAVYLCASSFASGYNEQFFGPGTRLTVL.